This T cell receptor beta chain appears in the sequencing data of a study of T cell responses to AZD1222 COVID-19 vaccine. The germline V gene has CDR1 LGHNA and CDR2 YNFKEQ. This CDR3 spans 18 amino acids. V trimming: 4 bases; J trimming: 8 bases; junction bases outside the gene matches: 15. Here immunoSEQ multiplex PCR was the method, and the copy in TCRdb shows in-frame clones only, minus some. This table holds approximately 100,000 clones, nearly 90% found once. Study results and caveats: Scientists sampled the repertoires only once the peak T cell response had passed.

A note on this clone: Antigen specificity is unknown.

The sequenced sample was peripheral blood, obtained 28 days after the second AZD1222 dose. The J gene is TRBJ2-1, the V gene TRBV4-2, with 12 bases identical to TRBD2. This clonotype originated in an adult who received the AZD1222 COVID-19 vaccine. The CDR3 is CASSRPRLAGEISDEQFF. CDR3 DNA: TGTGCCAGCAGCCGCCCCAGACTAGCGGGAGAGATTAGCGATGAGCAGTTCTTC.